This T cell receptor beta chain was documented in a study of T cell repertoires in cytomegalovirus infection. Study summary: Selected CMV epitopes included recently identified HLA-C-restricted ones as well as well-studied HLA-B-restricted ones. The public TCR beta signatures pointed to both CMV infection and matching HLA type.

This clonotype was seen only a few times. Its antigen is not identified. TCRdb reanalysed the reads using MiXCR and keeps one entry per CDR3 protein. This sample has around 500,000 distinct CDR3 sequences; approximately 40% occur once, and the top ten carry roughly two fifths. This CDR3 region has 13 residues. Germline V lookup: CDR1 SEHNR, CDR2 FQNEAQ (reference sequence). With V trimmed by 7 bases and J by 4 bases, 3 bases remained unmatched. Study-wide findings and caveats: CMV-specific HLA-C-restricted TCR beta clonotypes dominated the ex vivo response.

V is TRBV7-9 and J is TRBJ2-3; TRBD1 agrees at 9 bases. Sequenced here: cultured PBMCs, sampled from culture after CMV antigen stimulation. This sequence originates from a human donor in good health (CMV status not recorded). Some clones in this sample may be carry-over from other donors' samples. CDR3 DNA: TGTGCCAGCACCGACAGGGGGTCAGATACGCAGTATTTT. Translated, it gives CASTDRGSDTQYF.